Below, one TCR beta chain is given with its context. The CDR3 length is 13 residues. Germline V gives CDR1 GTSNPN, CDR2 SVGIG (reference sequence). V dropped 2 bases and J dropped 6; count of bases not matched to a gene: 4. Sequenced by immunoSEQ multiplex PCR; TCRdb stores in-frame clones only, minus some. Counted here are tens of thousands of clones, about nine tenths occurring once; the ten biggest clones make up 2.5%. This entry comes from a study of T cell responses to AZD1222 COVID-19 vaccine. The chain combines TRBV30 with TRBJ2-1; 7 bases agree with TRBD2. The input for sequencing was peripheral blood, taken on day 0 of AZD1222 vaccination. The TCR originated in an adult in good health. CDR3 amino acids: CAWSSPGGNEQFF. The CDR3 DNA reads TGTGCCTGGAGTTCCCCGGGGGGCAATGAGCAGTTCTTC.